This T cell receptor beta chain is from a study of blood T cell repertoires in COVID-19. Background on the study: Acute-phase and convalescent COVID-19 samples originated in the United States, Italy and Spain. From T cells, B-cell-depleted T cells, or PBMCs came the material, which was cDNA or gDNA.

The CDR3 has 14 residues. V was clipped by 5 bases and J by 0 bases, with 11 bases between them. Germline loops: CDR1 MNHEY, CDR2 SVGAGI. Authors' analysis steps: Counts of nucleated cells, estimated from reference gene primer amplification, were obtained. Data came from immunoSEQ multiplex PCR; TCRdb stores just in-frame clones and leaves some out. The V and J calls and clone size come from that table; D and trimming were worked out from the DNA. The sample includes roughly 330,000 clones, about 90% seen only once; the top ten take approximately 5.3%. The TCR comes from a woman aged 25 to 39 who had recovered from COVID-19. Sample: PBMCs or T cells enriched from blood (not recorded which). V is TRBV6-5 and J is TRBJ2-7, with D possibly matching TRBD2 (6 bases). The CDR3 DNA reads as TGTGCCAGCAGTCGGGGGACGGGCTCCTACGAGCAGTACTTC. Its protein product is CASSRGTGSYEQYF.